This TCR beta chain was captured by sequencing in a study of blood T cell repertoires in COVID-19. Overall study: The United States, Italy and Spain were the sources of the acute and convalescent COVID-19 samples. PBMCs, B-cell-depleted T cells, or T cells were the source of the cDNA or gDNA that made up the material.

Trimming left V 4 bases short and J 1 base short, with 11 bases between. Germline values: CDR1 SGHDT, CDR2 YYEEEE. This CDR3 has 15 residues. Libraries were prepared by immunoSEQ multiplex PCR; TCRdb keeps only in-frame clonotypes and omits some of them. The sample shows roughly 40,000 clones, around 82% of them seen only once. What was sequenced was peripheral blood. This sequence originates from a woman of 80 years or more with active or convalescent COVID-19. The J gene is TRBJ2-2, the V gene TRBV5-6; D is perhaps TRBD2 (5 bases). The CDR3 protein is CASSPLAGNTGELFF. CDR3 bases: TGTGCCAGCAGCCCCCTAGCAGGGAACACCGGGGAGCTGTTTTTT. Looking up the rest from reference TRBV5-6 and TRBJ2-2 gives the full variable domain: DAGVTQSPTHLIKTRGQQVTLRCSPKSGHDTVSWYQQALGQGPQFIFQYYEEEERQRGNFPDRFSGHQFPNYSSELNVNALLLGDSALYLCASSPLAGNTGELFFGEGSRLTVL.